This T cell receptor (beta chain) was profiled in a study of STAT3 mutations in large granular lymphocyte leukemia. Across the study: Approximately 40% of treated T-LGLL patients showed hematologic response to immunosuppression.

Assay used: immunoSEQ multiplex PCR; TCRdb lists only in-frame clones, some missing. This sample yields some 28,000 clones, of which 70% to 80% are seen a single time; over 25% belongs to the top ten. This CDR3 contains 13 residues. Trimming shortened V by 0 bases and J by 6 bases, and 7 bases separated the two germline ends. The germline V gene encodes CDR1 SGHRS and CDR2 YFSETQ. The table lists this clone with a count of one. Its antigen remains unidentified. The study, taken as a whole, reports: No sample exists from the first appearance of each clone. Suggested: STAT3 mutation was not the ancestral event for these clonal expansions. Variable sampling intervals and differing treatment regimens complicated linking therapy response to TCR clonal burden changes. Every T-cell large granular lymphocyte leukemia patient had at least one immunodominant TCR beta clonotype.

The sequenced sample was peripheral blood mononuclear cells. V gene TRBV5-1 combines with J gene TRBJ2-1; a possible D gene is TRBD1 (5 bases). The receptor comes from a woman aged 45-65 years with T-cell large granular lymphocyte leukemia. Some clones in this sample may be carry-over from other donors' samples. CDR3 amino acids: CASSLEGVNEQFF. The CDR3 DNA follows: TGCGCCAGCAGCTTGGAAGGGGTCAATGAGCAGTTCTTC.